The subject of this entry is one T cell receptor beta chain. Authors' processing steps: Using reference gene primer amplification, nucleated cell counts were estimated. TCRdb's table, derived via immunoSEQ multiplex PCR, lists solely in-frame clones and lacks some. That table furnishes V, J and clone size, whereas the DNA furnished D and trimming. The sample has 250,000 to 300,000 clones; around 89% are singletons. Enrollment of patients from Seattle took place during active infection, with longitudinal follow-up. Trimming stripped 3 bases from V and 6 bases from J, with 17 bases between. This CDR3 comprises 16 residues. Germline lookup yields CDR1 LNHDA and CDR2 SQIVND (reference sequence). This sample is part of a study of blood T cell repertoires in COVID-19. Overall study: Specimens from acute and convalescent COVID-19 originated in the United States, Italy and Spain. PBMCs, B-cell-depleted T cells, or T cells provided the cDNA or gDNA that made up the material.

Sequencing input: peripheral blood. The J gene is TRBJ2-2, the V gene TRBV19; D is perhaps TRBD2 (6 bases). This sequence originates from a woman aged 45-65 years with COVID-19, enrolled during active disease. Here the CDR3 DNA reads TGTGCCAGTAGTATTGCCGGGGGTTGGAGACCCGGGGAGCTGTTTTTT. Its translation: CASSIAGGWRPGELFF.